The rows below give T cell receptor beta chains drawn from one sample of a study of T cells after yellow fever vaccination. TCRdb recomputed calls from the 5' RACE reads with MiXCR, one row per CDR3 protein. This sample has 35,000 to 55,000 distinct CDR3 sequences; about 6.8% occur once, and the top ten carry 15%. The sequencing here drew on CD8+ T cells not binding an NS4B(214-222) dextramer, sorted from PBMCs, taken 45 days after the yellow fever booster vaccination. The receptor set was obtained from a man younger than 45 who received the YFV17D yellow fever vaccine. Both conserved end residues are part of each CDR3. A D gene is named only where the DNA matches it firmly. Clone size appears in some rows only: once, few, many, or a class for an expanded clone.

v_call	j_call	d_call	clone_size	cdr3_nt	cdr3_aa
TRBV6-1	TRBJ1-5	-	many	TGTGCCAGCAGTGAAGTAGAAATAGTTCAGCCCCAGCATTTT	CASSEVEIVQPQHF
TRBV12-3/TRBV12-4	TRBJ2-2	-	many	TGTGCCAGCAGTTTAGGTATCGGGGAGCTGTTTTTT	CASSLGIGELFF
TRBV18	TRBJ1-5	-	few	TGTGCCAGCTCACCAGTTTCCAGGGAAACCAATCAGCCCCAGCATTTT	CASSPVSRETNQPQHF
TRBV5-6	TRBJ2-1	-	many	TGTGCCAGCAGCTTGGGGAACGGTGAGCAGTTCTTC	CASSLGNGEQFF
TRBV10-1	TRBJ2-2	-	many	TGCGCCAGCAGTGAGTCGCAGGGCCCCGGGGAGCTGTTTTTT	CASSESQGPGELFF
TRBV7-8	TRBJ1-3	-	-	TGTGCCAGCGCCGGGGGAGCTTCTGGAAACACCATATATTTT	CASAGGASGNTIYF
TRBV29-1	TRBJ2-1	TRBD1	many	TGCAGCATGGGACAGGGGGGCAATGAGCAGTTCTTC	CSMGQGGNEQFF
TRBV20-1	TRBJ2-7	TRBD2	many	TGCAGTGCTAAAGAAGGCAGCGGGAGCAGGTACGAGCAGTACTTC	CSAKEGSGSRYEQYF
TRBV4-3	TRBJ2-3	TRBD2	-	TGCGCCAGCAGCCAAGAGGAGTATCCGGGAGGGACAGATACGCAGTATTTT	CASSQEEYPGGTDTQYF
TRBV15	TRBJ2-3	TRBD1	many	TGTGCCACCACCATACAGGGGGTGGCAGATACGCAGTATTTT	CATTIQGVADTQYF
TRBV6-2/TRBV6-3	TRBJ2-7	-	-	TGTGCCAGCAGTTCCATAGGGGACGGGAAACAGAGGAACTTC	CASSSIGDGKQRNF
TRBV25-1	TRBJ1-2	-	-	TGTGCCAGCAGTGGCCCTCAGGGGTACTATGGCTACACCTTC	CASSGPQGYYGYTF
TRBV6-2/TRBV6-3	TRBJ2-3	TRBD1	many	TGTGCCAGCAGTTACCCCCGGGACAGGGGGCTGGATACGCAGTATTTT	CASSYPRDRGLDTQYF
TRBV5-6	TRBJ2-1	-	many	TGTGCCAGCAGCTTAACCCATGAGCAGTTCTTC	CASSLTHEQFF
TRBV7-9	TRBJ1-2	-	many	TGTGCCAGCAGCTTAGAGGACAGAGGCTACACCTTC	CASSLEDRGYTF
TRBV5-1	TRBJ2-1	-	many	TGCGCCAGCAGCTTGGCCGGGCAGACGGACAATGAGCAGTTCTTC	CASSLAGQTDNEQFF
TRBV28	TRBJ2-7	-	many	TGTGCCAGCAGTTTACAGTACTACGAGCAGTACTTC	CASSLQYYEQYF
TRBV27	TRBJ2-7	-	many	TGTGCCAGCAGCGGGACGGACCCCTACGAGCAGTACTTC	CASSGTDPYEQYF
TRBV20-1	TRBJ2-7	TRBD1	many	TGCAGTGCTAGGAATCCGGGACAGGGATTGGAGCAGTACTTC	CSARNPGQGLEQYF
TRBV7-6	TRBJ2-3	TRBD2	many	TGTGCCAGCAGCCGCGGGGCGGGAGGGTTAGATACGCAGTATTTT	CASSRGAGGLDTQYF
TRBV2	TRBJ2-7	-	many	TGTGCCAGCAGTTGGTTAATAGCGGAGGCCTACGAGCAGTACTTC	CASSWLIAEAYEQYF
TRBV15	TRBJ2-3	TRBD2	many	TGTGCCACCAGCAGAGCCGGGACTAGCGAGCGGGGCACAGATACGCAGTATTTT	CATSRAGTSERGTDTQYF
TRBV7-3	TRBJ1-6	-	many	TGTGCCAGGAGTCCGGAAACTTCACCCCTCCACTTT	CARSPETSPLHF
TRBV30	TRBJ1-2	TRBD1	few	TGTGCCAACCTCCCCCTGACAGGGTACGAGTATGGCTACACCTTC	CANLPLTGYEYGYTF
TRBV12-3/TRBV12-4	TRBJ2-7	-	few	TGTGCCAGCACCAGGACGTACGAAAAGAGATCCTACGAGCAGTACTTC	CASTRTYEKRSYEQYF
TRBV7-2	TRBJ2-1	-	few	TGTGCCAGCAGCTCCGATGAGCAGTTCTTC	CASSSDEQFF
TRBV6-5	TRBJ2-1	TRBD2	many	TGTGCCAGCAGTAGTCTAGCGGGATCTTTCTACAATGAGCAGTTCTTC	CASSSLAGSFYNEQFF
TRBV27	TRBJ2-7	-	-	TGTGCCAGCATGGGGGGAGGTTCCTACGAGCAGTACTTC	CASMGGGSYEQYF
TRBV15	TRBJ2-7	-	few	TGTGCCACCGGCGCGGGGTTGGGCGAGCAGTACTTC	CATGAGLGEQYF
TRBV4-3	TRBJ1-6	-	-	TGCGCCAGCAGCCAAGATATTGCGGATGCGAATTCACCCCTCCACTTT	CASSQDIADANSPLHF
TRBV7-2	TRBJ2-1	-	-	TGTGCCAGCAGGGGGGAGGGATCGACAGGACATGAGCAGTTCTTC	CASRGEGSTGHEQFF